The 15 T cell receptor beta chains listed next were all sequenced from one sample in a study of blood T cell repertoires in COVID-19. TCRdb's table, derived via immunoSEQ multiplex PCR, lists solely in-frame clones and lacks some. The table includes 150,000 to 200,000 clones, 70% to 90% detected once. Specimen: PBMCs or T cells enriched from blood (not recorded which). All receptors come from a woman between 40 and 55 years old in a cohort exposed to, infected with or recovered from COVID-19 (not recorded which).

The chain's CDR3 is CASSLERGGSEQFF. CDR3 sequence (DNA): TGTGCCAGCAGCTTAGAGCGGGGAGGCAGTGAGCAGTTCTTC. This rearrangement joins TRBV13 to TRBJ2-1, with TRBD2 matching 7 bases. V lost 1 base to trimming and J lost 9 bases; unmatched junction nucleotides: 6. The CDR3 totals 14 residues. From germline, CDR1 is PRHDT and CDR2 FYEKMQ (reference sequence).

J is TRBJ1-5 and V is TRBV11-2; D is uncertain. Germline CDR1 reads SGHAT; CDR2 reads FQNNGV. V gave up 5 bases and J gave up 0 bases, with 11 bases separating them. The CDR3 covers 15 residues. The CDR3 reads CASSPGPNSNQPQHF. Here the CDR3 DNA reads TGTGCCAGCAGCCCTGGGCCGAATAGCAATCAGCCCCAGCATTTT.

The rearrangement links TRBV13 to TRBJ2-3; D call uncertain. Germline V gene lookup returns CDR1 PRHDT and CDR2 FYEKMQ (reference sequence). The CDR3 runs to 14 residues. Between the trimmed V and J ends, which lost 4 bases and 1 base, there was a span of 9 bases. The CDR3 region is CASSSRLGTDTQYF. CDR3 coding DNA: TGTGCCAGCAGCTCCCGACTTGGCACAGATACGCAGTATTTT.

The V call is TRBV7-9, the J call TRBJ1-1, with D hard to call. Trimming took off 3 bases at V and 1 base at J, with 15 bases between the two ends. Germline CDR1 SEHNR, CDR2 FQNEAQ (reference sequence). CDR3 size: 16 residues. CDR3 protein: CASSLFDALSNTEAFF. CDR3 coding DNA: TGTGCCAGCAGCTTGTTTGACGCACTATCGAACACTGAAGCTTTCTTT.

The V gene is TRBV5-6, the J gene TRBJ1-4, with no clear D. V lost 0 bases and J lost 6, with 9 bases in between. The CDR3 is made up of 14 amino acids. Germline CDR1 and CDR2: SGHDT and YYEEEE. The CDR3 DNA follows: TGTGCCAGCAGCTTGGAAGCCACAGATGAAAAACTGTTTTTT. Translation: CASSLEATDEKLFF.

V gene TRBV4-3 combines with J gene TRBJ2-1; D call uncertain. The CDR3 is made up of 15 amino acids. V lost 0 bases, J lost 4 bases, and 10 bases lay in between. The germline gives CDR1 LGHNA, CDR2 YSLEER. The DNA of the CDR3 is TGCGCCAGCAGCCAAGATAATTCCCGTTACAATGAGCAGTTCTTC. Translation gives CASSQDNSRYNEQFF.

V usage is TRBV6-1 and J usage is TRBJ1-6, with a possible D match to TRBD1 (5 bases). Germline CDR1 and CDR2: MNHNS and SASEGT. The CDR3 runs to 14 residues. V lost 1 base, J lost 7 bases, and 8 bases lay in between. The DNA for the CDR3 is TGTGCCAGCAGTGAAGGGGGCCCCAATTCACCCCTCCACTTT. It specifies CASSEGGPNSPLHF.

The V and J genes are TRBV9 and TRBJ1-2; D not resolved. V was clipped by 0 bases and J by 4 bases, with 10 bases between them. Germline CDR1 reads SGDLS; CDR2 reads YYNGEE. There are 14 residues in the CDR3. For the CDR3, the DNA is TGTGCCAGCAGCGTAGGACGGGGAAGCTATGGCTACACCTTC. Translation: CASSVGRGSYGYTF.

CDR3 DNA sequence: TGTGCCAGCAGCCACCAGGTCGTCTCTGGAAACACCATATATTTT. Translation gives CASSHQVVSGNTIYF. The chain joins TRBV14 to TRBJ1-3; D remains unclear. V was pared by 3 bases and J by 0 bases, with 9 bases between. The CDR3 is 15 residues long. Germline V gene data show CDR1 as SGHDN and CDR2 as FVKESK.

The chain couples TRBV5-1 to TRBJ1-2, with D perhaps matching TRBD1 (5 bases). From germline, CDR1 is SGHRS and CDR2 YFSETQ. The V end was cut by 2 bases, the J end by 3 bases, with 11 bases between. This CDR3 has 14 residues. CDR3 sequence reads: CASSLSDSDYGYTF. CDR3 in DNA: TGCGCCAGCAGCTTATCTGACAGCGACTATGGCTACACCTTC.

The chain combines TRBV5-4 with TRBJ1-1; D remains unclear. Germline V lookup: CDR1 SGHNT, CDR2 YYREEE (reference sequence). With 2 bases removed from V and 2 bases from J, the gap between germline ends came to 10 bases. The CDR3 covers 14 residues. CDR3 amino acids: CASSFYLSNTEAFF. In DNA, the CDR3 is TGTGCCAGCAGCTTTTATCTCAGTAACACTGAAGCTTTCTTT. The complete variable domain, with remaining parts taken from reference TRBV5-4 and TRBJ1-1, reads ETGVTQSPTHLIKTRGQQVTLRCSSQSGHNTVSWYQQALGQGPQFIFQYYREEENGRGNFPPRFSGLQFPNYSSELNVNALELDDSALYLCASSFYLSNTEAFFGQGTRLTVV.

This sequence joins TRBV11-2 and TRBJ1-2; possible D gene TRBD1, 5 bases. Trimming cost V 6 bases and J 4 bases, with 15 bases left between them. Per the germline V gene, CDR1 is SGHAT and CDR2 is FQNNGV. The CDR3 is made up of 14 amino acids. CDR3 residues: CASSSSQGGYGYTF. The DNA for the CDR3 is TGTGCCAGCAGTTCGTCCCAGGGTGGCTATGGCTACACCTTC. The whole variable domain, filled in from reference TRBV11-2 and TRBJ1-2, reads EAGVAQSPRYKIIEKRQSVAFWCNPISGHATLYWYQQILGQGPKLLIQFQNNGVVDDSQLPKDRFSAERLKGVDSTLKIQPAKLEDSAVYLCASSSSQGGYGYTFGSGTRLTVV.

This sequence joins TRBV19 and TRBJ1-5; the D is unclear. The germline CDR1 and CDR2 sequences are LNHDA and SQIVND (reference sequence). The CDR3 length is 13 residues. V was trimmed by 6 bases and J by 8 bases, leaving 14 bases between them. The CDR3 region is CASSLDSTKPQHF. In nucleotides, the CDR3 is TGTGCCAGTAGCCTAGACTCGACTAAGCCCCAGCATTTT. The full variable domain, in which reference TRBV19 and TRBJ1-5 provide the parts outside the CDR3, is DGGITQSPKYLFRKEGQNVTLSCEQNLNHDAMYWYRQDPGQGLRLIYYSQIVNDFQKGDIAEGYSVSREKKESFPLTVTSAQKNPTAFYLCASSLDSTKPQHFGDGTRLSIL.

The J gene is TRBJ1-2, the V gene TRBV11-3; TRBD1 matches at 7 bases. After removal of 5 bases from V and 7 bases from J, the junction contained 10 bases not matched to a gene. The CDR3 is 14 residues long. Per germline, CDR1 SGHNT and CDR2 YENEEA. The CDR3 sequence: CASSNRQGLLGYTF. In nucleotides, the CDR3 is TGTGCCAGCAGCAACAGACAGGGTCTACTTGGCTACACCTTC.

V and J are TRBV12-3 or TRBV12-4 and TRBJ2-5; a weak D match, TRBD2 (6 bases). V was cut by 3 bases and J by 10 bases, with 15 bases left in between. This CDR3 has 13 amino acids. The CDR3 sequence is CASSLGEDGIQYF. The CDR3 region has the DNA TGTGCCAGCAGTTTGGGGGAGGACGGGATCCAGTACTTC.